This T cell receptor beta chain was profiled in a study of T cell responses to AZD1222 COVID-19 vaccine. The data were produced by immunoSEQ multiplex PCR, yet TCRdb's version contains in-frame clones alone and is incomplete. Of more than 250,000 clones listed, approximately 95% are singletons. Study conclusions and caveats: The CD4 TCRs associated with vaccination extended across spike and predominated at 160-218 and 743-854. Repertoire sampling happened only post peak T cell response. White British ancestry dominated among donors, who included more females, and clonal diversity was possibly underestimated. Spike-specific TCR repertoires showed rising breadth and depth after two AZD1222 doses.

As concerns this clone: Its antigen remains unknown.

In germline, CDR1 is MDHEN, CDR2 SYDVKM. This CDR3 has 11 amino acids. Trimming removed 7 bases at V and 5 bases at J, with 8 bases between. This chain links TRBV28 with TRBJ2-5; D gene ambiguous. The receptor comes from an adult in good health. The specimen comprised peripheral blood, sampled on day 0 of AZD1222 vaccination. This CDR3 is CASNLRETQYF. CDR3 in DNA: TGTGCCAGCAACCTTCGGGAGACCCAGTACTTC. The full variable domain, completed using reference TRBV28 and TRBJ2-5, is DVKVTQSSRYLVKRTGEKVFLECVQDMDHENMFWYRQDPGLGLRLIYFSYDVKMKEKGDIPEGYSVSREKKERFSLILESASTNQTSMYLCASNLRETQYFGPGTRLLVL.